The entry below describes one TCR beta chain. Its antigen is not identified. Treatment given: oral pan-JAK inhibitor, 5-10 mg twice daily. The data stem from a study of CD8+ T cells in alopecia areata. Across the whole study: Tofacitinib was taken orally by treated patients, and the dose was 5 to 10 mg twice daily. Points from the study as a whole: Numerous expanded lesional clones remained in scalp and blood during tofacitinib. Having just one nonresponder leaves the connection between baseline CD8+ expansion and response unresolved.

V shed 4 bases and J shed 4 bases, with 14 bases lying between them. The germline gives CDR1 SGDLS, CDR2 YYNGEE. The CDR3 totals 14 residues. After isolation, RNA underwent reverse transcription to generate cDNA as the sequencing template. Clones were sequenced by immunoSEQ multiplex PCR, and TCRdb holds only the in-frame ones, with some missing. The sample has roughly 210,000 clones, about 40% seen once. V usage is TRBV9 and J usage is TRBJ2-5, with D maybe TRBD1 (6 bases). The material sequenced was CD4+ T cells sorted from blood, taken around week 37, from a patient treated with tofacitinib. This receptor was obtained from a human donor with alopecia areata. The CDR3 nucleotides read TGTGCCAGCAGCCCCCAGGGGAGCGGAGAGACCCAGTACTTC. Its protein product is CASSPQGSGETQYF.